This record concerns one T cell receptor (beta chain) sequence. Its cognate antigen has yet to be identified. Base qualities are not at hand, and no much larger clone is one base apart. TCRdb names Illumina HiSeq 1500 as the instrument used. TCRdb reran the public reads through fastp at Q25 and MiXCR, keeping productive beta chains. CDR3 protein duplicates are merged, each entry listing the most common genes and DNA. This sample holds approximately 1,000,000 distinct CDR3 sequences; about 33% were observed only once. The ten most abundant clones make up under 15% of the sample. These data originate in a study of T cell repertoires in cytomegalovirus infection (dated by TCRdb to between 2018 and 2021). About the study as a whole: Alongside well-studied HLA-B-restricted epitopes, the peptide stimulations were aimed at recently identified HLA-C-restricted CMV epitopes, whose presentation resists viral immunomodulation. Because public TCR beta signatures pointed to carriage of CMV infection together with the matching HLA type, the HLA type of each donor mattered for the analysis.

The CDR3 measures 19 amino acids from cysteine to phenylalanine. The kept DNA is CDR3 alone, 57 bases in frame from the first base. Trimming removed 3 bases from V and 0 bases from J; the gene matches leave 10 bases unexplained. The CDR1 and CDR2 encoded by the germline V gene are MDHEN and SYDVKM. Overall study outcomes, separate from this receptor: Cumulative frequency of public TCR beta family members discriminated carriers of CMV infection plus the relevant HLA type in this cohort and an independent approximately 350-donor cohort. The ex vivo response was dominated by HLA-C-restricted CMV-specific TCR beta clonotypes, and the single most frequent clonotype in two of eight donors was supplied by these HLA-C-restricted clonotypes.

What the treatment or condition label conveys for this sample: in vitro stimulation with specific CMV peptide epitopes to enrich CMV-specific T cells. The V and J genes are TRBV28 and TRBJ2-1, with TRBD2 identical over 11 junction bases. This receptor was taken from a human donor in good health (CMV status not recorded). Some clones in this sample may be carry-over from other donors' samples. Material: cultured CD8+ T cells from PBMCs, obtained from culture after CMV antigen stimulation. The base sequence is TGTGCCAGCAGTTTCACGAGTCTAGCGGGGGGACTCTCCTACAATGAGCAGTTCTTC. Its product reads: CASSFTSLAGGLSYNEQFF.